The clone carrying this T cell receptor (beta chain) was seen a handful of times. The target antigen is unknown. These data are taken from a study of CD8 T cells in ankylosing spondylitis. Study-wide results and caveats: A number of the motif variants had already been described in reactive arthritis synovial fluid and blood. What seemed typical of ankylosing spondylitis blood was a TCR beta motif built from several highly homologous variants. As reported, disease-linked clones showed significant enrichment in matched ankylosing spondylitis synovial fluid. Clones linked to the disease showed a CD8+ phenotype. They occurred at relatively low frequencies in peripheral blood.

Making the TCR beta libraries involved quantitative 5'-RACE with molecular barcodes. TCRdb called the 5' RACE reads again in MiXCR, with one record for every CDR3 protein. The data contain around 770,000 distinct CDR3 sequences, around a fifth of them singletons. What was sequenced was blood, either unsorted or a sorted T cell fraction (not recorded which). This clonotype was sampled from a male donor with ankylosing spondylitis.

The CDR3 region has the DNA TGTGCCAACCCGACGGTAGCGGCCACCTACGAGCAGTACTTC. As protein: CANPTVAATYEQYF. This chain uses TRBV11-3 with TRBJ2-7, with a tentative D call TRBD2 (6 bases). CDR3 size: 14 residues. Trimming pared 10 bases from V and 2 bases from J, leaving 18 bases between. The germline gives CDR1 SGHNT, CDR2 YENEEA.